This T cell receptor beta chain comes out of a study of blood T cells in healthy people across ages. With regard to this clonotype: Its specificity is not known.

Through a sample-barcoded 5' primer and a J-beta primer mix, a second PCR was run for roughly 7 to 12 cycles. Each CDR3 protein gets one entry after TCRdb re-called the 5' RACE reads with MiXCR. The repertoire holds more than 900,000 distinct CDR3 sequences, with approximately 26% as singletons. The CDR3 contains 14 residues. CDR1 is SEHNR and CDR2 is FQNEAQ in the germline V gene (reference sequence). The junction had 8 bases not matched to a gene; V was cut back by 10 bases and J by 2 bases. Regarding the study as a whole: The diversity estimates, figures obtained from one million T cells, were considered underestimates.

These data also featured in a second study, about T cells of mothers and their children. Turning to that study: According to the study, all extracted RNA entered cDNA synthesis at 1.5 ug per 15 ul. With the M1S primer of the second PCR, sample barcodes and 2-4 random nucleotides were added.

The sequencing input was blood. The chain combines TRBV7-9 with TRBJ2-1; 7 bases are shared with TRBD2. The TCR sequence derives from a girl aged 2 to 10 in good health. CDR3 region: CATRRGSTYNEQFF. The CDR3, as DNA: TGTGCCACCAGGCGGGGGAGCACCTACAATGAGCAGTTCTTC.